This TCR beta chain appears in the sequencing data of a study of neurological immune-mediated disorders. In germline, CDR1 is MDHEN, CDR2 SYDVKM. The CDR3 extends over 11 amino acids. V gave up 6 bases and J gave up 7 bases, with 10 bases separating them. This clonotype occurred many times. Its antigen is unidentified. Every sequencing run produced over 180 million TCR-beta sequences, and the sequences from any one run covered 15-18 subjects. A single record per CDR3 protein comes from TCRdb applying MiXCR to the 5' RACE reads. The table shows 95,000 or so distinct CDR3 sequences, with roughly 4% occurring only once. Whole-study results and caveats: HTLV-1-associated myelopathy led in TCR clonal expansion, while multiple sclerosis ranked lowest, below healthy controls.

The rearrangement uses TRBV28 and TRBJ2-7; D uncertain. This TCR derives from a woman in her late teens or twenties with multiple sclerosis. Input material: PBMCs. CDR3: CASSPAREQYF. In DNA form, the CDR3 reads TGTGCCAGCAGCCCGGCGCGGGAGCAGTACTTC.